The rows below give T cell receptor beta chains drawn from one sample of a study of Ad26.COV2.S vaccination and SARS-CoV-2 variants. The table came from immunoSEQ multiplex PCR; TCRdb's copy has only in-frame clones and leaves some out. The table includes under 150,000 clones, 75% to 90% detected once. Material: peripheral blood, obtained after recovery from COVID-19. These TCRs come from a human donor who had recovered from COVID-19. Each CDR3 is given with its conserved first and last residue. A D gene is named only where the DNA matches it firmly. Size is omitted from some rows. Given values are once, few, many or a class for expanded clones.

CDR3 DNA: TGTGCCAGCAGCACCGGGACACCAGCTAACTATGGCTACACCTTC; CDR3 protein: CASSTGTPANYGYTF; J gene: TRBJ1-2; V gene: TRBV6-5; D gene: -; clone size: -
CDR3 DNA: TGTGCCAGCAGCTTAAGGACAGGCCTGAACTATGGCTACACCTTC; CDR3 protein: CASSLRTGLNYGYTF; J gene: TRBJ1-2; V gene: TRBV6-5; D gene: TRBD1; clone size: -
CDR3 DNA: TGTGCCAGCAGCCAAGGGTCTAGGGCAGATACGCAGTATTTT; CDR3 protein: CASSQGSRADTQYF; J gene: TRBJ2-3; V gene: TRBV3-1/TRBV3-2; D gene: -; clone size: -
CDR3 DNA: TGCGCCAGCAGCAGCGGACAGGTAGTTAATTCACCCCTCCACTTT; CDR3 protein: CASSSGQVVNSPLHF; J gene: TRBJ1-6; V gene: TRBV5-1; D gene: TRBD1; clone size: -
CDR3 DNA: TGTGCCAGCAGCTTAGGGCCGGGACAGGGCATTCTGAATGAGCAGTTCTTC; CDR3 protein: CASSLGPGQGILNEQFF; J gene: TRBJ2-1; V gene: TRBV7-9; D gene: TRBD1; clone size: -
CDR3 DNA: TGTGCCAGCAGCTTAGTAACAGGGACCTACGAGCAGTACTTC; CDR3 protein: CASSLVTGTYEQYF; J gene: TRBJ2-7; V gene: TRBV7-9; D gene: -; clone size: -
CDR3 DNA: TGTGCCAGCTCACCACAGAAAGCGTTGGGGGTCACAGATACGCAGTATTTT; CDR3 protein: CASSPQKALGVTDTQYF; J gene: TRBJ2-3; V gene: TRBV18; D gene: -; clone size: -
CDR3 DNA: TGTGCCAGCAGCCTCTCGGGACAGGGAACAAATTATTATGGCTACACCTTC; CDR3 protein: CASSLSGQGTNYYGYTF; J gene: TRBJ1-2; V gene: TRBV28; D gene: TRBD1; clone size: -
CDR3 DNA: TGTGCCAGCAGTTTACACAGGGACAATCAGCCCCAGCATTTT; CDR3 protein: CASSLHRDNQPQHF; J gene: TRBJ1-5; V gene: TRBV28; D gene: -; clone size: few
CDR3 DNA: TGTGCCAGCACCCGGGGGGCCTCGTGGGCTAATGAAAAACTGTTTTTT; CDR3 protein: CASTRGASWANEKLFF; J gene: TRBJ1-4; V gene: TRBV7-2; D gene: -; clone size: -
CDR3 DNA: TGTGCCAGCAGCTTATCCGTGGGAGGGGCCGACAATGAGCAGTTCTTC; CDR3 protein: CASSLSVGGADNEQFF; J gene: TRBJ2-1; V gene: TRBV11-2; D gene: TRBD2; clone size: -
CDR3 DNA: TGTGCCAGCAGCCCTCAGGTCCAAGGGAACACTGAAGCTTTCTTT; CDR3 protein: CASSPQVQGNTEAFF; J gene: TRBJ1-1; V gene: TRBV7-2; D gene: -; clone size: -
CDR3 DNA: TGTGCCAGCAGTTTCTTGGACAGGGGGAACACTGAAGCTTTCTTT; CDR3 protein: CASSFLDRGNTEAFF; J gene: TRBJ1-1; V gene: TRBV28; D gene: TRBD1; clone size: -
CDR3 DNA: TGTGCCATCAGTGATCGGGACGGAACCTACGAGCAGTACTTC; CDR3 protein: CAISDRDGTYEQYF; J gene: TRBJ2-7; V gene: TRBV10-3; D gene: -; clone size: many
CDR3 DNA: TGTGCCAGCAGCTCCACACGGGACAGGGTGGGAGAGCAGTACTTC; CDR3 protein: CASSSTRDRVGEQYF; J gene: TRBJ2-7; V gene: TRBV7-9; D gene: TRBD1; clone size: -
CDR3 DNA: TGTGCCAGCAGCTCGGACAGGGGTAACACTGAAGCTTTCTTT; CDR3 protein: CASSSDRGNTEAFF; J gene: TRBJ1-1; V gene: TRBV7-6; D gene: TRBD1; clone size: -
CDR3 DNA: TGCGCCAGCAGCTTTACAGGGGAAGGTGGCTACACCTTC; CDR3 protein: CASSFTGEGGYTF; J gene: TRBJ1-2; V gene: TRBV5-1; D gene: TRBD1; clone size: few
CDR3 DNA: TGTGCCAGCAGCGTGGGACAGTCTAACTATGGCTACACCTTC; CDR3 protein: CASSVGQSNYGYTF; J gene: TRBJ1-2; V gene: TRBV2; D gene: TRBD1; clone size: -
CDR3 DNA: TGTGCCAGCAGCCAAGATCGGTCACTGGGGGGGAGCGAGACCCAGTACTTC; CDR3 protein: CASSQDRSLGGSETQYF; J gene: TRBJ2-5; V gene: TRBV3-1/TRBV3-2; D gene: TRBD2; clone size: -
CDR3 DNA: TGCGCCAGCAGCTGGCAGGGGGCGGACGAGCAGTACTTC; CDR3 protein: CASSWQGADEQYF; J gene: TRBJ2-7; V gene: TRBV5-1; D gene: TRBD1; clone size: -
CDR3 DNA: TGTGCCAGCAGCGTAGAGGGTCTGGGGGGGGAGGTCCCCAATCAGCCCCAGCATTTT; CDR3 protein: CASSVEGLGGEVPNQPQHF; J gene: TRBJ1-5; V gene: TRBV9; D gene: -; clone size: -
CDR3 DNA: TGTGCCAGCACCATAAGACAAAGACAGATTGAAGCTTTCTTT; CDR3 protein: CASTIRQRQIEAFF; J gene: TRBJ1-1; V gene: TRBV13; D gene: -; clone size: -
CDR3 DNA: TGTGCCAGTTTGACAGGGCTCAGCTCCTACAATGAGCAGTTCTTC; CDR3 protein: CASLTGLSSYNEQFF; J gene: TRBJ2-1; V gene: TRBV6-5; D gene: TRBD1; clone size: -
CDR3 DNA: TGTGCCAGCAGTTACTTCGAGGGGAACTATGGCTACACCTTC; CDR3 protein: CASSYFEGNYGYTF; J gene: TRBJ1-2; V gene: TRBV6-5; D gene: -; clone size: -
CDR3 DNA: TGTGCCAGCAGTCTACGTATGAACACTGAAGCTTTCTTT; CDR3 protein: CASSLRMNTEAFF; J gene: TRBJ1-1; V gene: TRBV12-3/TRBV12-4; D gene: -; clone size: -
CDR3 DNA: TGTGCCAGCAGTTCCCAGGGAGAGACCGGGGAGCTGTTTTTT; CDR3 protein: CASSSQGETGELFF; J gene: TRBJ2-2; V gene: TRBV9; D gene: -; clone size: -
CDR3 DNA: TGTGCCAGCAGCTATCCGGGACAGGGTTCCTACGAGCAGTACTTC; CDR3 protein: CASSYPGQGSYEQYF; J gene: TRBJ2-7; V gene: TRBV5-4; D gene: TRBD1; clone size: -
CDR3 DNA: TGTGCCAGCAGTTTGTCGGCCTTCAGCAATCAGCCCCAGCATTTT; CDR3 protein: CASSLSAFSNQPQHF; J gene: TRBJ1-5; V gene: TRBV6-5; D gene: -; clone size: -
CDR3 DNA: TGTGCCAGCAGCTTAGCGCCCGGACTAGTTTTCCGCACCGAGCAGTACTTC; CDR3 protein: CASSLAPGLVFRTEQYF; J gene: TRBJ2-7; V gene: TRBV7-8; D gene: TRBD2; clone size: -
CDR3 DNA: TGTGCCAGCATCGGGTGGGCTGAAGCTTTCTTT; CDR3 protein: CASIGWAEAFF; J gene: TRBJ1-1; V gene: TRBV12-3/TRBV12-4; D gene: -; clone size: -
CDR3 DNA: TGTGCCATCAGTGAGCCGGGACAGGGATCCGAAGCTTTCTTT; CDR3 protein: CAISEPGQGSEAFF; J gene: TRBJ1-1; V gene: TRBV10-3; D gene: TRBD1; clone size: -
CDR3 DNA: TGTGCCTGGTCCCTCCGGGACCGAATGAACACTGAAGCTTTCTTT; CDR3 protein: CAWSLRDRMNTEAFF; J gene: TRBJ1-1; V gene: TRBV30; D gene: -; clone size: -
CDR3 DNA: TGTGCCAGCAGTTACGCAAGACAGGAACCCAGGGCTGAAGCTTTCTTT; CDR3 protein: CASSYARQEPRAEAFF; J gene: TRBJ1-1; V gene: TRBV6-6; D gene: -; clone size: -
CDR3 DNA: TGCGCCAGCAGCCAAGAGAGAGCCCAGCCCCAGCATTTT; CDR3 protein: CASSQERAQPQHF; J gene: TRBJ1-5; V gene: TRBV4-3; D gene: -; clone size: -
CDR3 DNA: TGTGCCACCCGGGACAGTGATAATGAAAAACTGTTTTTT; CDR3 protein: CATRDSDNEKLFF; J gene: TRBJ1-4; V gene: TRBV10-3; D gene: TRBD1; clone size: -
CDR3 DNA: TGTGCCAGCAGTTCGATTCCCAGGTTTGGGGAGCAGTACTTC; CDR3 protein: CASSSIPRFGEQYF; J gene: TRBJ2-7; V gene: TRBV28; D gene: -; clone size: -
CDR3 DNA: TGTGCCAGCAGCGCAGGAAACTATGGCTACACCTTC; CDR3 protein: CASSAGNYGYTF; J gene: TRBJ1-2; V gene: TRBV5-4; D gene: -; clone size: -
CDR3 DNA: TGTGCCAGCAGCTTACGGAGGACCGGGGCTCCGGATACGCAGTATTTT; CDR3 protein: CASSLRRTGAPDTQYF; J gene: TRBJ2-3; V gene: TRBV7-2; D gene: -; clone size: -
CDR3 DNA: TGTGCCAGCAGCCGACAGGGTAGAGGGGAGACCCAGTACTTC; CDR3 protein: CASSRQGRGETQYF; J gene: TRBJ2-5; V gene: TRBV5-6; D gene: TRBD1; clone size: -
CDR3 DNA: TGTGCCAGTAGTGGTCCGGAGACCCAGTACTTC; CDR3 protein: CASSGPETQYF; J gene: TRBJ2-5; V gene: TRBV19; D gene: -; clone size: -
CDR3 DNA: TGCGCCAGCAGTGCGGACAGATTTAGAGAGACCCAGTACTTC; CDR3 protein: CASSADRFRETQYF; J gene: TRBJ2-5; V gene: TRBV10-1; D gene: -; clone size: -
CDR3 DNA: TGTGCCAGCGGCTGGACAGGATCCCAGCCCCAGCATTTT; CDR3 protein: CASGWTGSQPQHF; J gene: TRBJ1-5; V gene: TRBV7-2; D gene: TRBD1; clone size: few
CDR3 DNA: TGTGCCAGTAGTTTGGGCACAGATACGCAGTATTTT; CDR3 protein: CASSLGTDTQYF; J gene: TRBJ2-3; V gene: TRBV19; D gene: -; clone size: -
CDR3 DNA: TGTGCCAGCAGTCAGACTAGCGGGAACAATGAGCAGTTCTTC; CDR3 protein: CASSQTSGNNEQFF; J gene: TRBJ2-1; V gene: TRBV6-5; D gene: TRBD2; clone size: -
CDR3 DNA: TGTGCCAGCAGACCGGCCGGGGGCAACTATGGCTACACCTTC; CDR3 protein: CASRPAGGNYGYTF; J gene: TRBJ1-2; V gene: TRBV28; D gene: -; clone size: once
CDR3 DNA: TGTGCCAGCTCACCCGGTCGGGGAAATTGGGACGAGCAGTACTTC; CDR3 protein: CASSPGRGNWDEQYF; J gene: TRBJ2-7; V gene: TRBV18; D gene: -; clone size: -
CDR3 DNA: TGTGCCAGCTCAACAGGGAAAAATTCACCCCTCCACTTT; CDR3 protein: CASSTGKNSPLHF; J gene: TRBJ1-6; V gene: TRBV18; D gene: -; clone size: -
CDR3 DNA: TGTGCCAGCAGCTTTACAGGGGGCACAGATACGCAGTATTTT; CDR3 protein: CASSFTGGTDTQYF; J gene: TRBJ2-3; V gene: TRBV7-9; D gene: TRBD1; clone size: -
CDR3 DNA: TGTGCCAGCAGCCGAGTGGGAGAGCGGGGAACAGATACGCAGTATTTT; CDR3 protein: CASSRVGERGTDTQYF; J gene: TRBJ2-3; V gene: TRBV2; D gene: TRBD2; clone size: -
CDR3 DNA: TGTGCCAGCCAGCTGGTTGGGAGCACTGAAGCTTTCTTT; CDR3 protein: CASQLVGSTEAFF; J gene: TRBJ1-1; V gene: TRBV27; D gene: -; clone size: -
CDR3 DNA: TGCGCCAGCAGCCCGACAGTTGCAACTAATGAAAAACTGTTTTTT; CDR3 protein: CASSPTVATNEKLFF; J gene: TRBJ1-4; V gene: TRBV4-1; D gene: -; clone size: -
CDR3 DNA: TGTGCCAGCAGTCCCCTCGATGGGTCCTATAGCAATCAGCCCCAGCATTTT; CDR3 protein: CASSPLDGSYSNQPQHF; J gene: TRBJ1-5; V gene: TRBV27; D gene: -; clone size: once
CDR3 DNA: TGTGCCAGCAGCTTAGCGGCGGAGACCCAGTACTTC; CDR3 protein: CASSLAAETQYF; J gene: TRBJ2-5; V gene: TRBV7-2; D gene: -; clone size: -
CDR3 DNA: TGTGCCAGCAGTGAGGGTAGGGCTCTACTCCACTTT; CDR3 protein: CASSEGRALLHF; J gene: TRBJ1-6; V gene: TRBV6-1; D gene: -; clone size: -
CDR3 DNA: TGTGCCAGTAGTTCGCGGGATAATCCTAATGAAAAACTGTTTTTT; CDR3 protein: CASSSRDNPNEKLFF; J gene: TRBJ1-4; V gene: TRBV19; D gene: -; clone size: -